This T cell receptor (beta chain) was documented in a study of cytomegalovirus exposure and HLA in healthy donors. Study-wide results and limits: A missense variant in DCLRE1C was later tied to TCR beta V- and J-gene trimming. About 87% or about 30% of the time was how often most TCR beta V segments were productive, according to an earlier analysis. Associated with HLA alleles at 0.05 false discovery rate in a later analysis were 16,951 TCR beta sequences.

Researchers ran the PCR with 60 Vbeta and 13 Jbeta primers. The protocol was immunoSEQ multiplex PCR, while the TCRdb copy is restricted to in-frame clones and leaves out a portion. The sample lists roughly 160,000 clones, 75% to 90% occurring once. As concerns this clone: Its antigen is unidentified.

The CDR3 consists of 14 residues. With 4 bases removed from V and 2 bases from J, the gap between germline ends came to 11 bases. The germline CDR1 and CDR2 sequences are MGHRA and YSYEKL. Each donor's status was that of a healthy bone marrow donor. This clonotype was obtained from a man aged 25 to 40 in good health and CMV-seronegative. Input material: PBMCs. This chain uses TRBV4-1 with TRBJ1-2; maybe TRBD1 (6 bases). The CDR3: CASSLQGQNYGYTF. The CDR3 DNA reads TGCGCCAGCAGCCTGCAAGGACAGAACTATGGCTACACCTTC.